This T cell receptor beta chain is from a study of early T cells in non-severe SARS-CoV-2 infection. At the level of the study: Sequencing input comprised bulk RNA from unsorted whole blood; chain pairing was not available. General study findings and limits: Lookups in VDJdb leaned toward anti-spike CD8 responses and missed private and CD4 specificities.

This clonotype turned up a few times. Its matching antigen is unknown. The CDR3 is made up of 13 amino acids. Germline V CDR1 and CDR2: LNHNV, YYDKDF (reference sequence). The V gene lost 1 base and the J gene lost 5 bases, with 7 bases spanning the gap. Researchers tagged individual cDNA molecules with unique molecular identifiers. TCRdb recomputed calls from the 5' RACE reads with MiXCR, one row per CDR3 protein. The table includes about 79,000 distinct CDR3 sequences, 11% detected once. The receptor was derived from an adult who was a healthcare worker with PCR-confirmed SARS-CoV-2 infection or an uninfected control (not recorded which). The sequenced sample was whole blood. The rearrangement joins TRBV15 to TRBJ2-3; D ambiguous. This CDR3 reads CATSRATEDTQYF. The CDR3 nucleotides read TGTGCCACCAGCAGAGCCACTGAAGATACGCAGTATTTT.